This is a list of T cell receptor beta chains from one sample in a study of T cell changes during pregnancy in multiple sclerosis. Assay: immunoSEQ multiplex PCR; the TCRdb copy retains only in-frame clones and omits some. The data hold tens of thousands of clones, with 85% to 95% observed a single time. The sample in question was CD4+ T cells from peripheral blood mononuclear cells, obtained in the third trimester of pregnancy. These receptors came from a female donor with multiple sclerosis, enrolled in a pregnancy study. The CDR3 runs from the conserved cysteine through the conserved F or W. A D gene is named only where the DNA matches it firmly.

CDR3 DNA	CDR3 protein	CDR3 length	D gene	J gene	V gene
TGTGCCAGCAATGAGATCCGGGGGAGCAATCAGCCCCAGCATTTT	CASNEIRGSNQPQHF	15	-	TRBJ1-5	TRBV6-6
TGCGCCAGCAGCCAAGAGTGGCGGGGTTACAATGAGCAGTTCTTC	CASSQEWRGYNEQFF	15	-	TRBJ2-1	TRBV4-3
TGTGCCAGCAGCTCCCCTCTTATAGTCCCCTACAATGAGCAGTTCTTC	CASSSPLIVPYNEQFF	16	-	TRBJ2-1	TRBV7-9
TGTGCCAGCAGCTCTAGCGGGAGTTTCCCAGATACGCAGTATTTT	CASSSSGSFPDTQYF	15	TRBD2	TRBJ2-3	TRBV7-2
TGTGCCAGCAGCCATGCAGGCGTCCCCCTTGGTGAGCAGTTCTTC	CASSHAGVPLGEQFF	15	-	TRBJ2-1	TRBV7-8
TGCAGCGTTGGCCTCGGACAGGCGGGAAACACCATATATTTT	CSVGLGQAGNTIYF	14	TRBD1	TRBJ1-3	TRBV29-1
TGTGCCAGCAGCTTAAGGGGTTCCCAAGAGACCCAGTACTTC	CASSLRGSQETQYF	14	-	TRBJ2-5	TRBV7-2
TGTGCCACCAGCAGAGATCGCCCTAGCGGGACAGATACGCAGTATTTT	CATSRDRPSGTDTQYF	16	TRBD2	TRBJ2-3	TRBV15
TGTGCCACCAGCAGAGATCGGACAGCCGGGGCCGGGGAGCTGTTTTTT	CATSRDRTAGAGELFF	16	-	TRBJ2-2	TRBV15
TGTGCCAGCAGCTCGGGGACAGGGGGTAAAGAGACCCAGTACTTC	CASSSGTGGKETQYF	15	TRBD1	TRBJ2-5	TRBV6-1